In this sample, the clone carrying this TCR beta chain turned up a few times. The data originate from a study of control samples from healthy donors and cancer patients. This CDR3 contains 15 residues. Germline-derived CDR1 and CDR2 are SGHRS and YFSETQ. The V gene lost 4 bases and the J gene lost 3 bases, with 14 bases spanning the gap. Libraries were prepared by immunoSEQ multiplex PCR; TCRdb keeps only in-frame clonotypes and omits some of them. Among around 70,000 clones listed, approximately 94% were seen once. The TCR sequence derives from a woman in her 30s in good health. The chain couples TRBV5-1 to TRBJ1-5; weak D call: TRBD1 (6 bases). Input material: blood. The CDR3 region is CASSQSGGANQPQHF. Here the CDR3 DNA reads TGCGCCAGCAGCCAAAGCGGGGGGGCCAATCAGCCCCAGCATTTT.